The next 27 T cell receptor beta chains were all read from a single sample in a study of vaccination effects on CD4 cells after COVID-19 (dated by TCRdb to between 2021 and 2024). Library prep was done by the immunoSEQ multiplex PCR assay. TCRdb holds this immuneACCESS table with in-frame rearrangements only. Some clones are missing; in checked studies, unresolved V genes explain under half, and the rest has no known cause. The sample records 30,000 to 45,000 clones, roughly 69% of which are singletons. About 18% of the sample is taken by the ten largest. The ViraFEST assay stimulated PBMC with viral peptide pools and then used TCR sequencing to identify antigen-specific CD4+ T cell clonotypes by expansion. After more than 9 days of culture, CD4+ T cells were isolated with the EasySep CD4+ T cell isolation kit. Convalescent patients had PCR-confirmed SARS-CoV-2 infection between March and December 2020, before Alpha, Beta and Delta variants emerged in the United States.

No antigens are known for them. Sequenced material: CD4+ T cells from PBMCs cultured with HCoV-NL63 spike peptides, taken before COVID-19 vaccination. Explained via the paper, the cell subset or site label denotes: HCoV-NL63 spike overlapping peptide pool stimulation. The source is a human donor who had a prior SARS-CoV-2 infection.

The chain joins TRBV7-2 to TRBJ2-5, with D unresolved. Trimming cost V 1 base and J 0 bases, with 12 bases left between them. Germline V lookup: CDR1 SGHTA, CDR2 FQGNSA. This CDR3 has 16 amino acids. The CDR3 loop reads CASSLGVQPYQETQYF. The CDR3 nucleotides read TGTGCCAGCAGCTTAGGGGTACAGCCGTACCAAGAGACCCAGTACTTC.

J is TRBJ2-3 and V is TRBV6-5; TRBD2 matches 9 bases. CDR3 length: 15 residues. V lost 4 bases and J lost 2; bases outside the gene matches: 4. Germline assignment: CDR1 MNHEY and CDR2 SVGAGI. CDR3 protein: CASSSGGLATDTQYF. For the CDR3, the DNA is TGTGCCAGCAGTTCCGGGGGACTAGCCACAGATACGCAGTATTTT.

This chain uses TRBV10-2 with TRBJ1-2, with D unresolved. Trimming cost V 2 bases and J 7 bases, with 11 bases left between them. Per the germline V gene, CDR1 is WSHSY and CDR2 is SAAADI. The CDR3 covers 13 residues. The CDR3 coding sequence is TGCGCCAGCAGTGAGGAAGCAGAGGGTGGCTACACCTTC. Translating gives CASSEEAEGGYTF.

A few counts support this clone. The rearrangement uses TRBV5-4 and TRBJ1-4; D ambiguous. V lost 0 bases to trimming and J lost 7 bases, with 7 bases between them. Germline CDR1 and CDR2: SGHNT and YYREEE (reference sequence). The CDR3 totals 13 residues. CDR3 DNA: TGTGCCAGCAGCTTGGGACGCGGTGAAAAACTGTTTTTT. Translation gives CASSLGRGEKLFF.

The rearrangement links TRBV7-9 to TRBJ2-2; unclear D gene. The CDR3 is 13 amino acids. From germline, CDR1 is SEHNR and CDR2 FQNEAQ (reference sequence). The V end was cut by 5 bases, the J end by 6 bases, with 10 bases between. CDR3 sequence (DNA): TGTGCCAGCAGCCGAGGAAGGGCCGGGGAGCTGTTTTTT. It yields the protein CASSRGRAGELFF.

The V and J genes are TRBV2 and TRBJ1-6; D uncertain. Between the trimmed V and J ends, which lost 6 bases and 6 bases, there was a span of 18 bases. Germline V CDR1 and CDR2: SNHLY, FYNNEI. The CDR3 has 16 amino acids. The CDR3 protein is CASSHGEGAFNSPLHF. The DNA of the CDR3 is TGTGCCAGCAGCCATGGGGAGGGTGCTTTTAATTCACCCCTCCACTTT.

V and J are TRBV11-3 and TRBJ1-4; no firm D call. Germline lookup yields CDR1 SGHNT and CDR2 YENEEA. The CDR3 loop spans 15 amino acids. The V end was cut by 1 base, the J end by 3 bases, with 9 bases between. CDR3 residues: CASSLGPRPNEKLFF. The DNA of the CDR3 is TGTGCCAGCAGCTTAGGTCCCCGACCTAATGAAAAACTGTTTTTT.

The chain combines TRBV3-1 (or the pseudogene TRBV3-2) with TRBJ2-5; TRBD2 might be the D (6 bases). V was cut by 4 bases and J by 5 bases, with 14 bases left in between. CDR1 is LGHDT, CDR2 YNNKEL, per germline (reference sequence). This CDR3 contains 14 residues. The DNA of the CDR3 is TGTGCCAGCAGCCCTCCGGGACTGTGGGAGACCCAGTACTTC. This sequence encodes CASSPPGLWETQYF.

This chain joins TRBV7-6 and TRBJ2-7; 8 nucleotides match TRBD2. V was pared by 3 bases and J by 6 bases, with 13 bases of the junction left unmatched. CDR3 size: 16 residues. Germline lookup yields CDR1 SGHVS and CDR2 FNYEAQ. CDR3 loop: CASSFRSGSEIGEQYF. CDR3 in DNA: TGTGCCAGCAGCTTTAGGAGCGGGAGCGAGATTGGCGAGCAGTACTTC.

The chain couples TRBV5-8 to TRBJ1-1; TRBD1 is a possible D gene (6 bases). This CDR3 contains 15 residues. V dropped 0 bases and J dropped 1 base, with 10 bases sitting between them. Germline assignment: CDR1 SGHTS and CDR2 YDEGEE. DNA of the CDR3: TGTGCCAGCAGCTTGGAGCAGGGGAGGAACACTGAAGCTTTCTTT. It codes for CASSLEQGRNTEAFF.

The chain combines TRBV2 with TRBJ2-7, with a tentative D call TRBD1 (6 bases). CDR3 size: 14 residues. Germline CDR1 SNHLY, CDR2 FYNNEI. Trimming pared 3 bases from V and 4 bases from J, leaving 13 bases between. CDR3 nucleotide sequence: TGTGCCAGCAGTGAGAACAGGGATCTGTACGAGCAGTACTTC. Translating gives CASSENRDLYEQYF. Variable domain in full (rest from reference TRBV2 and TRBJ2-7): EPEVTQTPSHQVTQMGQEVILRCVPISNHLYFYWYRQILGQKVEFLVSFYNNEISEKSEIFDDQFSVERPDGSNFTLKIRSTKLEDSAMYFCASSENRDLYEQYFGPGTRLTVT.

V and J are TRBV3-1 (or the pseudogene TRBV3-2) and TRBJ2-3; D remains ambiguous. There are 13 residues in the CDR3. Trimming cost V 4 bases and J 8 bases, with 13 bases left between them. Germline CDR1 reads LGHDT; CDR2 reads YNNKEL (reference sequence). The CDR3: CASSPEPRGTQYF. CDR3 nucleotide sequence: TGTGCCAGCAGCCCGGAGCCCCGCGGTACGCAGTATTTT.

CDR3 protein: CASSLKGIFNYGYTF. Here the CDR3 DNA reads TGTGCCAGCAGTTTAAAGGGCATTTTTAACTATGGCTACACCTTC. The chain employs TRBV28 and TRBJ1-2; no clear D. Trimming stripped 2 bases from V and 1 base from J, with 11 bases between. The germline CDR1 and CDR2 sequences are MDHEN and SYDVKM. The CDR3 is 15 amino acids.

The chain couples TRBV12-5 to TRBJ2-1; tentative D call: TRBD1 (6 bases). The V end was cut by 3 bases, the J end by 9 bases, with 18 bases between. Germline values: CDR1 LGHNT, CDR2 FRNRAP. This CDR3 is 15 amino acids long. The CDR3 protein is CASGFGFRGQFEQFF. CDR3 DNA: TGTGCTAGTGGTTTTGGGTTCAGGGGTCAATTTGAGCAGTTCTTC.

V is TRBV5-4 and J is TRBJ2-7; 7 bases are shared with TRBD1. This CDR3 is 15 amino acids long. Germline V gene lookup returns CDR1 SGHNT and CDR2 YYREEE (reference sequence). The trim removed 0 bases at V and 6 bases at J, leaving 9 bases unmatched. The CDR3 spells CASSLDVAGGREQYF. The CDR3 region has the DNA TGTGCCAGCAGCTTGGATGTCGCAGGGGGACGCGAGCAGTACTTC.

The genes are TRBV28 and TRBJ2-7; the match to TRBD2 covers 10 bases. The V gene end was trimmed by 7 bases and the J gene end by 0 bases; junction bases not matched to a gene: 6. This CDR3 contains 15 residues. The V gene's germline CDR1 is MDHEN and CDR2 SYDVKM. The CDR3 nucleotides read TGTGCCAGCACCGCCGGGACTAGCGCCTCCTACGAGCAGTACTTC. Amino acids: CASTAGTSASYEQYF.

This CDR3 is CASSARTSDEQFF. The DNA of the CDR3 is TGTGCCAGCAGCGCCCGGACTAGCGATGAGCAGTTCTTC. The rearrangement joins TRBV11-1 to TRBJ2-1, with TRBD2 identical over 9 bases. The J segment lost 8 bases and the V segment lost 5 bases, leaving 4 bases of the junction unmatched. CDR3 length: 13 residues. Germline CDR1 is SGHAT and CDR2 is FQDESV (reference sequence).

J is TRBJ2-7 and V is TRBV23-1; D not resolved. TRBV23-1 is an ORF; its function is uncertain. The CDR3 is 14 residues long. Trimming shortened V by 4 bases and J by 0 bases, and 10 bases separated the two germline ends. CDR3 loop: CASSRARSSYEQYF. CDR3 DNA: TGCGCCAGCAGTCGGGCACGTTCCTCCTACGAGCAGTACTTC.

This clone was observed a handful of times. The gene calls are TRBV10-3 and TRBJ2-5; 8 nucleotides line up with TRBD2. Per the germline V gene, CDR1 is ENHRY and CDR2 is SYGVKD. Trimming removed 2 bases from V and 4 bases from J; junction bases left unmatched: 9. CDR3 length: 16 residues. This CDR3 is CAISEARAGGLETQYF. The CDR3 bases are TGTGCCATCAGTGAGGCCAGGGCGGGAGGCTTAGAGACCCAGTACTTC.

This chain links TRBV24-1 with TRBJ2-1; 9 nucleotides align to TRBD1. Germline-derived CDR1 and CDR2 are KGHDR and SFDVKD. The CDR3 extends over 16 amino acids. Trimming at V came to 7 bases and at J to 8 bases, leaving 14 bases not matched to a gene. The CDR3 nucleotides read TGTGCCACCAGCGACGAGACAGGGGGGGGTCGTGATGAGCAGTTCTTC. Residues: CATSDETGGGRDEQFF.

This sequence joins TRBV29-1 and TRBJ1-1, with 9 bases fitting TRBD1. J gave up 2 bases and V 7 bases, and 2 bases lay outside the gene matches. The CDR3 is made up of 12 amino acids. Germline values: CDR1 SQVTM, CDR2 ANQGSEA. Here the CDR3 DNA reads TGCAGCGGGGGACAGGGCAACACTGAAGCTTTCTTT. Amino acid sequence: CSGGQGNTEAFF.

The chain combines TRBV3-1 (or the pseudogene TRBV3-2) with TRBJ1-3, with 11 bases fitting TRBD1. From germline, CDR1 is LGHDT and CDR2 YNNKEL (reference sequence). The CDR3 is 17 residues long. Losses at the gene ends were 2 bases for V and 3 bases for J; bases not matched to a gene: 6. CDR3 protein: CASSQWTGGRYGNTIYF. CDR3 sequence (DNA): TGTGCCAGCAGCCAATGGACAGGGGGCCGGTATGGAAACACCATATATTTT.

The rearrangement uses TRBV7-2 and TRBJ2-5, with 9 bases fitting TRBD2. Germline V gene lookup returns CDR1 SGHTA and CDR2 FQGNSA. Trimming took 0 bases from V and 1 from J; bases not matched to a gene: 3. The CDR3 runs to 16 residues. The CDR3 reads CASSLAGTSSQETQYF. The CDR3 DNA reads TGTGCCAGCAGCTTAGCCGGGACTAGCAGCCAAGAGACCCAGTACTTC.

This clone was counted a few times. The V call is TRBV4-1, the J call TRBJ1-3, with a tentative D call TRBD1 (6 bases). This CDR3 contains 15 residues. Germline V gene lookup returns CDR1 MGHRA and CDR2 YSYEKL. Trimming left V 4 bases short and J 0 bases short, with 10 bases between. The CDR3 DNA reads as TGCGCCAGCAGCCCCCGGACAGTCTCTGGAAACACCATATATTTT. Translated, it gives CASSPRTVSGNTIYF.

The gene calls are TRBV7-2 and TRBJ2-3, with a weak D call TRBD2 (5 bases). The V end was cut by 5 bases, the J end by 8 bases, with 17 bases between. The CDR3 is 14 amino acids. Germline values: CDR1 SGHTA, CDR2 FQGNSA. DNA of the CDR3: TGTGCCAGCAGCGGAGTTGGGAGCTTGGGTACGCAGTATTTT. Protein sequence: CASSGVGSLGTQYF.

This clone was seen a few times. The chain couples TRBV19 to TRBJ2-5, with 8 bases lining up with TRBD2. Germline-derived CDR1 and CDR2 are LNHDA and SQIVND (reference sequence). The CDR3 runs to 13 residues. The V and J ends lost 2 bases and 7 bases, in that order; junction bases with no gene match: 3. In DNA, the CDR3 is TGTGCCAGTAGTATAAACGGGAGGGGGACCCAGTACTTC. It specifies CASSINGRGTQYF.

The chain uses TRBV7-9 and TRBJ2-5; D uncertain. From germline, CDR1 is SEHNR and CDR2 FQNEAQ (reference sequence). V was pared by 5 bases and J by 4 bases, with 17 bases between. This CDR3 is 15 amino acids long. The CDR3 DNA follows: TGTGCCAGCAGCGCCTATGGGCTAGTTCTAGAGACCCAGTACTTC. It codes for CASSAYGLVLETQYF.